The clone carrying this T cell receptor beta chain has just a few counts. The target antigen is unknown. This CDR3 has 18 residues. The V end lost 0 bases, the J end lost 3 bases, and 21 bases lay between the germline ends. Germline CDR1 reads MNHEY; CDR2 reads SVGEGT. The data derive from a study of metastatic and nonmetastatic thyroid tumors. No treatment of any kind had been given to any patient before thyroid surgery. TCRdb reprocessed the PCR reads via MiXCR. The repertoire holds tens of thousands of clones, about a sixth seen once, with around 12% in the top ten. Study outcomes and limitations: Significantly higher TCR beta diversity was reportedly seen in malignant thyroid tumors than benign nodules, in blood and tumor.

The TCR sequence derives from a male donor with papillary thyroid cancer or a benign thyroid nodule (not recorded which). Some clones in this sample may be carry-over from other donors' samples. Material: blood. The genes are TRBV6-2 or TRBV6-3 and TRBJ2-7; weak D call: TRBD1 (6 bases). CDR3 loop: CASSYSSRTGLPSYEQYF. The CDR3 DNA reads TGTGCCAGCAGTTACTCGAGTAGAACAGGGCTACCTAGCTACGAGCAGTACTTC.